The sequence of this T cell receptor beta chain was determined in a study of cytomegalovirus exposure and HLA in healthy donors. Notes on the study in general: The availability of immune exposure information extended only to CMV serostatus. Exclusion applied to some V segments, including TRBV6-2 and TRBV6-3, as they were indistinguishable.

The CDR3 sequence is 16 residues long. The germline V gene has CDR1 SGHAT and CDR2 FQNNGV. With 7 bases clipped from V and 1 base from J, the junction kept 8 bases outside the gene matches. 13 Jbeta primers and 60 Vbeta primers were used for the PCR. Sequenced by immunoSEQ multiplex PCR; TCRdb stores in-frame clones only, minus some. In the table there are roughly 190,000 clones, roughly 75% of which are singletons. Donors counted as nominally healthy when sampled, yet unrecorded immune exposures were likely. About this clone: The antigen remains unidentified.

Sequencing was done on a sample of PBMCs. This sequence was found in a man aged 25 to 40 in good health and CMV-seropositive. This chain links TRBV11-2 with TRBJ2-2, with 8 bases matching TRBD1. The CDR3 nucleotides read TGTGCCAGCAACCGAGCCACAGGGGGGAACACCGGGGAGCTGTTTTTT. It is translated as CASNRATGGNTGELFF.